The entry below describes one TCR beta chain. Its cognate antigen is unknown. The data belong to a study of CD8+ T cells in alopecia areata. Study results and limitations: The link between baseline CD8+ expansion and response remains uncertain with one nonresponder. Normal skin contains resident alphabeta T cells, and these are also sequenced in scalp samples. In scalp, tofacitinib significantly decreased clonality and expanded CD8+ clones among the top 100.

Treatment noted: oral pan-JAK inhibitor, 5-10 mg twice daily. Sorted out of PBMCs were CD4+ T cells and CD8+ T cells. Reverse transcribed after extraction, RNA yielded cDNA as the sequencing template. Some clones are missing from TCRdb's copy, which holds only in-frame ones; the method was immunoSEQ multiplex PCR. The table includes fewer than 150,000 clones, roughly 80% detected once. Between the trimmed V and J ends, which lost 4 bases and 1 base, there was a span of 12 bases. This CDR3 contains 14 residues. The germline CDR1 and CDR2 sequences are SQVTM and ANQGSEA. This material consisted of CD8+ T cells sorted from blood, taken at week 4, from a patient treated with tofacitinib. The rearrangement joins TRBV29-1 to TRBJ2-3; TRBD1 is a possible D gene (6 bases). The clonotype comes from a human donor with alopecia areata. Written as DNA, the CDR3 is TGCAGCGTTGGAGGGGGAATGGGCACAGATACGCAGTATTTT. Its translation is CSVGGGMGTDTQYF.